This T cell receptor (beta chain) was sequenced in a study of beta chain features in type 1 diabetes. It was via CD45RO/CCR7/CD25/CD127/CD95/CD27 that CD4+ naive, central memory, regulatory and stem cell-like memory cells were sorted. Populations isolated by sorting all had purity greater than 95%. Expressed TCRB transcripts were sequenced because the entire RNA isolate underwent reverse transcription. It was found that naive, central memory and regulatory T cell samples averaged about 3.4 million reads. Profiled with immunoSEQ multiplex PCR; TCRdb holds only in-frame clones, not every one. The sample holds 120,000 to 150,000 clones; less than 15% are singletons and the top ten take approximately 1.3%. CDR1 is ENHRY and CDR2 is SYGVKD in the germline V gene. CDR3 size: 12 residues. V lost 8 bases and J lost 0, with 8 bases in between. This clone was observed many times. Its antigen is as yet unknown. Other DNA sequences in this specimen translate into the identical CDR3.

Study findings and constraints: TCRB CDR3s from Type 1 diabetes patients were moderately but significantly shorter in all four CD4+ subsets. Any PCR bias toward short templates would affect both groups alike.

This chain connects TRBV10-3 to TRBJ2-7; D not certain. Sequencing was done on a sample of central memory CD4+ T cells from blood. This sequence originates from a man younger than 30 with type 1 diabetes. CDR3 sequence (DNA): TGTGCCATCGGTCCGAGCTCCTACGAGCAGTACTTC. Protein sequence: CAIGPSSYEQYF.